The clone carrying this TCR beta chain was counted between two and nine times. The record originates from a study of CD8 T cells in ankylosing spondylitis. V shed 6 bases and J shed 4 bases, with 19 bases lying between them. CDR1 SGHVS and CDR2 FQNEAQ come from the germline V gene. The CDR3 is 15 amino acids. TCRdb ran MiXCR on the 5' RACE reads and lists one entry per CDR3 protein. This table holds about 360,000 distinct CDR3 sequences, roughly 14% found once. The sequence derives from a male donor with ankylosing spondylitis or in good health (not recorded which). Sequenced material: blood, either unsorted or a sorted T cell fraction (not recorded which). The chain combines TRBV7-8 with TRBJ2-7, with D perhaps assigned TRBD1 or TRBD2 (5 bases each). The CDR3 DNA reads as TGTGCCAGCAGGCCTACCGGGACGGTCGAATACGAGCAGTACTTC. Its translation: CASRPTGTVEYEQYF.